The 24 T cell receptor beta chains listed next were all sequenced from one sample in a study of T-cell memory formation after mild COVID-19. TCRdb reprocessed the 5' RACE reads with MiXCR, giving one entry per CDR3 protein. Among more than 250,000 distinct CDR3 sequences listed, roughly 18% were seen once. The source material was PBMCs or a T cell subset sorted from them (not recorded which). These receptor sequences come from a young man who had mild COVID-19 (a few samples of this study predate the infection). Cell type and time point are not known.

This clonotype was found a few times. The V and J genes are TRBV12-3 or TRBV12-4 and TRBJ1-1; 8 nucleotides match TRBD1. V lost 2 bases, J lost 1 base, and 12 bases stayed unmatched. This CDR3 spans 18 amino acids. CDR3 protein: CASSLIQGGWGSNTEAFF. DNA of the CDR3: TGTGCCAGCAGTTTAATACAGGGGGGATGGGGATCGAACACTGAAGCTTTCTTT.

This clonotype was counted at least ten times. This chain joins TRBV12-3 or TRBV12-4 and TRBJ2-3, with TRBD1 identical over 8 bases. The J segment lost 6 bases and the V segment lost 2 bases, leaving 13 bases of the junction unmatched. This CDR3 is 17 amino acids long. The CDR3 DNA reads as TGTGCCAGCAGTTTAAGTGGCAGGGGGCGGCTTGGTGATACGCAGTATTTT. Translated: CASSLSGRGRLGDTQYF.

This clonotype was found many times. This chain links TRBV3-1 with TRBJ2-3; D gene unclear. The CDR3 extends over 12 amino acids. V dropped 0 bases and J dropped 3 bases, with 1 base sitting between them. Germline V gene data show CDR1 as LGHDT and CDR2 as YNNKEL (reference sequence). The CDR3, as DNA: TGTGCCAGCAGCCAAGAAACAGATACGCAGTATTTT. Its translation: CASSQETDTQYF.

The chain links TRBV2 to TRBJ1-5; possible D gene TRBD1, 5 bases. CDR3 length: 14 amino acids. With 6 bases removed from V and 5 bases from J, the gap between germline ends came to 14 bases. Germline assignment: CDR1 SNHLY and CDR2 FYNNEI. The chain's CDR3 is CASSRDSGYQPQHF. In DNA, the CDR3 is TGTGCCAGCAGCCGGGACTCTGGGTATCAGCCCCAGCATTTT.

This chain links TRBV4-2 with TRBJ2-7; no reliable D call. The germline V gene encodes CDR1 LGHNA and CDR2 YNFKEQ. The CDR3 contains 13 residues. V was trimmed by 0 bases and J by 2 bases, leaving 5 bases between them. CDR3 DNA: TGTGCCAGCAGCCAAGAGAGGACCTACGAGCAGTACTTC. It codes for CASSQERTYEQYF.

The CDR3 here is CASSQERGEQYF. The CDR3 DNA follows: TGTGCCAGCAGCCAAGAGAGGGGGGAGCAGTACTTC. The rearrangement uses TRBV3-1 and TRBJ2-7, with a possible D match to TRBD1 (6 bases). Germline CDR1 reads LGHDT; CDR2 reads YNNKEL (reference sequence). The CDR3 runs to 12 residues. The germline V and J ends were trimmed by 0 bases and 7 bases, with 7 bases remaining between them.

The chain has TRBV6-5 and TRBJ1-6; 7 bases agree with TRBD1. CDR3 size: 15 residues. The junction had 5 bases not matched to a gene; V was cut back by 0 bases and J by 9 bases. The germline CDR1 and CDR2 sequences are MNHEY and SVGAGI. CDR3 loop: CASSYSTGSGSPLHF. In nucleotides, the CDR3 is TGTGCCAGCAGTTACTCGACAGGGTCGGGTTCACCCCTCCACTTT.

This sequence joins TRBV15 and TRBJ2-1, with 9 nucleotides matching TRBD1. The J segment lost 6 bases and the V segment lost 7 bases, leaving 7 bases of the junction unmatched. Germline loops: CDR1 LNHNV, CDR2 YYDKDF (reference sequence). This CDR3 region has 14 residues. CDR3 coding DNA: TGTGCCACCACCGGGACAGGGAAAGGCAATGAGCAGTTCTTC. Translation: CATTGTGKGNEQFF.

The genes are TRBV5-6 and TRBJ1-2; unclear D gene. This CDR3 contains 14 residues. Trimming pared 2 bases from V and 4 bases from J, leaving 12 bases between. Germline CDR1 and CDR2: SGHDT and YYEEEE. The CDR3 bases are TGTGCCAGCAGCTTCTCTGATAGGATCTATGGCTACACCTTC. It yields the protein CASSFSDRIYGYTF.

This clonotype was recorded many times. The genes are TRBV5-1 and TRBJ1-5; weak D call: TRBD1 (5 bases). CDR1 SGHRS and CDR2 YFSETQ come from the germline V gene. The CDR3 consists of 14 residues. The V gene lost 0 bases and the J gene lost 7 bases, with 11 bases spanning the gap. Here the CDR3 DNA reads TGCGCCAGCAGCTTGGATCAGGGAGGCCAGCCCCAGCATTTT. Translated, it gives CASSLDQGGQPQHF. Combining the CDR3 with reference TRBV5-1 and TRBJ1-5 gives the whole variable domain KAGVTQTPRYLIKTRGQQVTLSCSPISGHRSVSWYQQTPGQGLQFLFEYFSETQRNKGNFPGRFSGRQFSNSRSEMNVSTLELGDSALYLCASSLDQGGQPQHFGDGTRLSIL.

There are a few counts of this clonotype. This chain joins TRBV9 and TRBJ2-3, with a weak D call TRBD1 (6 bases). The V and J ends lost 4 bases and 4 bases respectively, with 19 bases between them. The CDR3 sequence is 16 residues long. Germline assignment: CDR1 SGDLS and CDR2 YYNGEE. CDR3 sequence (DNA): TGTGCCAGCAGCAGGAAACAGGGAGAGTACGCAGATACGCAGTATTTT. Protein sequence: CASSRKQGEYADTQYF.

This clonotype was counted a few times. This sequence joins TRBV20-1 and TRBJ2-7; D may correspond to TRBD1 or TRBD2 (5 bases each). The CDR3 has 11 amino acids. V lost 6 bases, J lost 10 bases, and 16 bases lay in between. The germline gives CDR1 DFQATT, CDR2 SNEGSKA (reference sequence). In DNA form, the CDR3 reads TGCAGTGCGTCGCAGGGACCGGAACAGTACTTC. It yields the protein CSASQGPEQYF.

In this sample, this clonotype turned up a few times. This chain joins TRBV12-3 or TRBV12-4 and TRBJ1-2; 7 bases match TRBD1. This CDR3 comprises 17 residues. The trim removed 5 bases at V and 2 bases at J, leaving 14 bases unmatched. The CDR3 is CASSAPNAGTVNYGYTF. Written as DNA, the CDR3 is TGTGCCAGCAGTGCGCCTAACGCCGGGACAGTGAACTATGGCTACACCTTC.

The V and J genes are TRBV20-1 and TRBJ2-5; perhaps TRBD2 as D (6 bases). Germline loops: CDR1 DFQATT, CDR2 SNEGSKA (reference sequence). The V end lost 5 bases, the J end lost 5 bases, and 12 bases lay between the germline ends. CDR3 length equals 12 residues. This CDR3 is CSAPGGGETQYF. In DNA, the CDR3 is TGCAGTGCTCCTGGTGGAGGGGAGACCCAGTACTTC.

CDR3 residues: CASSLQQSNTEAFF. In DNA, the CDR3 is TGTGCCAGCAGCTTACAACAGTCGAACACTGAAGCTTTCTTT. The rearrangement links TRBV7-9 to TRBJ1-1, with D unclear. With 2 bases removed from V and 1 base from J, the gap between germline ends came to 8 bases. Per germline, CDR1 SEHNR and CDR2 FQNEAQ (reference sequence). The CDR3 is 14 amino acids. The full variable domain, with the rest looked up from reference TRBV7-9 and TRBJ1-1, is DTGVSQNPRHKITKRGQNVTFRCDPISEHNRLYWYRQTLGQGPEFLTYFQNEAQLEKSRLLSDRFSAERPKGSFSTLEIQRTEQGDSAMYLCASSLQQSNTEAFFGQGTRLTVV.

The rearrangement uses TRBV25-1 and TRBJ2-1; 7 bases are a match to TRBD1. Germline CDR1 is MGHDK and CDR2 is SYGVNS. The trim removed 4 bases at V and 7 bases at J, leaving 7 bases unmatched. CDR3 length: 14 amino acids. The CDR3 loop is CASSAQGLRNEQFF. CDR3 coding DNA: TGTGCCAGCAGTGCACAGGGGTTAAGAAATGAGCAGTTCTTC.

This clonotype has only a few counts. The chain employs TRBV3-1 and TRBJ2-5; TRBD1 matches 9 bases. Germline V gene sequence: CDR1 LGHDT, CDR2 YNNKEL (reference sequence). The CDR3 loop spans 14 amino acids. V shed 8 bases and J 2 bases; nucleotides not matched to a gene: 6. The CDR3 spells CASAAQGAQETQYF. CDR3 bases: TGTGCCAGCGCCGCACAGGGGGCTCAAGAGACCCAGTACTTC.

This clonotype was picked up a small number of times. The chain combines TRBV20-1 with TRBJ2-2; a weak D match, TRBD2 (7 bases). Trimming stripped 2 bases from V and 3 bases from J, with 13 bases between. The CDR3 has 15 residues. CDR1 and CDR2 from the germline V gene are DFQATT and SNEGSKA (reference sequence). The CDR3 coding sequence is TGCAGTGCTAGACCGGGGGGCCTATACACCGGGGAGCTGTTTTTT. Its protein is CSARPGGLYTGELFF.

This chain joins TRBV7-9 and TRBJ2-4, with 8 bases fitting TRBD1. Germline CDR1 reads SEHNR; CDR2 reads FQNEAQ (reference sequence). The CDR3 sequence is 20 residues long. Unmatched junction bases numbered 19, after V lost 5 bases and J lost 1 base. The CDR3 loop reads CASSEGFGTGAPLAKNIQYF. The DNA of the CDR3 is TGTGCCAGCAGCGAGGGGTTCGGGACAGGAGCTCCGTTGGCCAAAAACATTCAGTACTTC.

This chain links TRBV11-2 with TRBJ1-5, with 9 bases lining up with TRBD1. Germline CDR1 reads SGHAT; CDR2 reads FQNNGV. The CDR3 is 16 amino acids. With 5 bases clipped from V and 1 base from J, the junction kept 6 bases outside the gene matches. CDR3 nucleotide sequence: TGTGCCAGCAGCCAGACAGGGGGTAGGAGCAATCAGCCCCAGCATTTT. Its protein is CASSQTGGRSNQPQHF.

This clonotype occurred a few times. V usage is TRBV12-3 or TRBV12-4 and J usage is TRBJ1-5; a weak D match, TRBD1 (6 bases). Deletions cut 1 base from V and 1 base from J, with 11 bases between. The CDR3 is 16 residues long. The DNA for the CDR3 is TGTGCCAGCAGTTTAGGACGGGGGCGAAGCAATCAGCCCCAGCATTTT. Its translation: CASSLGRGRSNQPQHF.

This clonotype was found a few times. The V call is TRBV6-5, the J call TRBJ2-7; 8 nucleotides match TRBD1. This CDR3 has 14 residues. J lost 2 bases, V lost 2 bases, and 2 bases had no gene match. The V gene's germline CDR1 is MNHEY and CDR2 SVGAGI. In DNA form, the CDR3 reads TGTGCCAGCAGTTACGAGGACAGGGCCTACGAGCAGTACTTC. This codes for CASSYEDRAYEQYF.

This clonotype was detected only a few times. This rearrangement joins TRBV7-2 to TRBJ2-5; D not resolved. The CDR3 runs 12 residues. V lost 2 bases and J lost 3, with 4 bases in between. Per germline, CDR1 SGHTA and CDR2 FQGNSA. CDR3 sequence reads: CASSLWEETQYF. In nucleotides, the CDR3 is TGTGCCAGCAGCTTATGGGAAGAGACCCAGTACTTC. Full variable domain (remainder filled in from reference TRBV7-2 and TRBJ2-5): GAGVSQSPSNKVTEKGKDVELRCDPISGHTALYWYRQSLGQGLEFLIYFQGNSAPDKSGLPSDRFSAERTGGSVSTLTIQRTQQEDSAVYLCASSLWEETQYFGPGTRLLVL.

This clonotype was seen more than once but under ten times. V usage is TRBV10-3 and J usage is TRBJ1-4; D gene unclear. V lost 4 bases and J lost 8, with 5 bases in between. Germline CDR1 is ENHRY and CDR2 is SYGVKD. This CDR3 is built from 11 residues. The CDR3 bases are TGTGCCATCAGTGTGGGCGAAAAACTGTTTTTT. This translates into CAISVGEKLFF.